This passage covers 22 T cell receptor beta chains from one sample sequenced in a study of cytomegalovirus exposure and HLA in healthy donors. Assay: immunoSEQ multiplex PCR; the TCRdb copy retains only in-frame clones and omits some. This sample has about 49,000 clones, with approximately 93% found just once. Source material: PBMCs. All receptors come from a woman aged 18-29 years in good health and CMV-seropositive.

The V call is TRBV6-4, the J call TRBJ1-2; D gene uncertain. This CDR3 is 12 amino acids long. V gave up 6 bases and J gave up 1 base, with 6 bases separating them. Germline values: CDR1 MRHNA, CDR2 SNTAGT. The chain's CDR3 is CASSPFNYGYTF. The CDR3 DNA sequence: TGTGCCAGCAGCCCTTTTAACTATGGCTACACCTTC.

The V call is TRBV4-2, the J call TRBJ2-2; 8 bases fit TRBD2. V shed 0 bases and J 4 bases; nucleotides not matched to a gene: 7. The CDR3 runs to 17 residues. Germline V gene sequence: CDR1 LGHNA, CDR2 YNFKEQ. The CDR3 nucleotides read TGTGCCAGCAGCCAAGAAACAGCGGGAGCGGGCACCGGGGAGCTGTTTTTT. Amino acids: CASSQETAGAGTGELFF.

The chain uses TRBV27 and TRBJ1-5, with 9 bases matching TRBD1. CDR1 MNHEY and CDR2 SMNVEV come from the germline V gene (reference sequence). This CDR3 has 19 amino acids. The junction had 25 bases not matched to a gene; V was cut back by 6 bases and J by 10 bases. DNA for the CDR3: TGTGCCAGCAGCCGCTCTGGAGTGGGACAGGGCCCCCGGGTCACCCCCCAGCATTTT. Translating gives CASSRSGVGQGPRVTPQHF.

The chain couples TRBV2 to TRBJ1-3; tentatively, D is TRBD1 (5 bases). V lost 6 bases to trimming and J lost 0 bases, with 9 bases between them. Germline V gene data show CDR1 as SNHLY and CDR2 as FYNNEI. CDR3 length equals 14 residues. The CDR3 loop is CASRRQNSGNTIYF. DNA of the CDR3: TGTGCCAGCAGGCGACAGAACTCTGGAAACACCATATATTTT.

This clone was detected once. This chain links TRBV11-3 with TRBJ2-3; TRBD2 matches at 10 bases. The CDR3 contains 17 residues. Germline V CDR1 and CDR2: SGHNT, YENEEA. V gave up 5 bases and J gave up 2 bases; unmatched junction bases: 10. The CDR3 nucleotides read TGTGCCAGCAGCGGCAGAGGTAGCGGGAGGACCACAGATACGCAGTATTTT. It translates to CASSGRGSGRTTDTQYF.

This chain links TRBV30 with TRBJ2-3, with D maybe TRBD2 (6 bases). Germline V CDR1 and CDR2: GTSNPN, SVGIG (reference sequence). Trimming cost V 3 bases and J 5 bases, with 6 bases left between them. The CDR3 sequence is 11 residues long. This chain's CDR3 is CAWSGGDTQYF. DNA of the CDR3: TGTGCCTGGAGCGGGGGAGATACGCAGTATTTT.

The J gene is TRBJ1-4, the V gene TRBV15; maybe TRBD1 (5 bases). Germline V gene data show CDR1 as LNHNV and CDR2 as YYDKDF (reference sequence). This CDR3 is 14 amino acids long. Trimming stripped 0 bases from V and 5 bases from J, with 7 bases between. The CDR3 DNA is TGTGCCACCAGCAGAGACAGGGTAAATGAAAAACTGTTTTTT. Translating gives CATSRDRVNEKLFF.

This chain uses TRBV4-1 with TRBJ2-3; no firm D call. Germline V CDR1 and CDR2: MGHRA, YSYEKL. V gave up 3 bases and J gave up 3 bases, with 4 bases separating them. This CDR3 has 12 amino acids. This chain's CDR3 is CASSHPTDTQYF. The CDR3 DNA reads as TGCGCCAGCAGCCATCCTACAGATACGCAGTATTTT.

This chain uses TRBV9 with TRBJ2-1, with 7 positions matching TRBD1. From germline, CDR1 is SGDLS and CDR2 YYNGEE. V gave up 2 bases and J gave up 0 bases; unmatched junction bases: 2. This CDR3 comprises 15 residues. CDR3 nucleotides: TGTGCCAGCAGCGTGACAGGGAGCTCCTACAATGAGCAGTTCTTC. It is translated as CASSVTGSSYNEQFF.

V gene TRBV6-5 combines with J gene TRBJ2-3, with D perhaps matching TRBD2 (6 bases). V lost 7 bases and J lost 2, with 16 bases in between. The germline CDR1 and CDR2 sequences are MNHEY and SVGAGI. The CDR3 consists of 15 residues. DNA for the CDR3: TGTGCCAGCACCTCGGGAGTCACCCCCACAGATACGCAGTATTTT. As protein: CASTSGVTPTDTQYF.

This sequence joins TRBV4-1 and TRBJ1-1; D is perhaps TRBD1 (5 bases). V was clipped by 3 bases and J by 1 base, with 9 bases between them. Germline CDR1 and CDR2: MGHRA and YSYEKL. The length of the CDR3 is 14 residues. The CDR3, as DNA: TGCGCCAGCAGCCATCGGGGGGAGAACACTGAAGCTTTCTTT. Encoded protein: CASSHRGENTEAFF.

V and J are TRBV27 and TRBJ1-2; 7 bases align to TRBD1. Germline values: CDR1 MNHEY, CDR2 SMNVEV (reference sequence). This CDR3 region has 14 residues. V lost 6 bases to trimming and J lost 5 bases; unmatched junction nucleotides: 9. Written as DNA, the CDR3 is TGTGCCAGCAGCCTAGGACAGGACCTTTATGGCTACACCTTC. Protein: CASSLGQDLYGYTF.

V usage is TRBV19 and J usage is TRBJ2-7; tentatively, D is TRBD2 (5 bases). Trimming removed 4 bases from V and 1 base from J, with 11 bases in between. In germline, CDR1 is LNHDA, CDR2 SQIVND (reference sequence). This CDR3 contains 14 residues. CDR3 protein: CASSKFRGSYEQYF. The CDR3 bases are TGTGCCAGTAGTAAGTTTCGGGGATCCTACGAGCAGTACTTC.

This chain joins TRBV19 and TRBJ1-1; possibly TRBD1 for D (5 bases). The germline CDR1 and CDR2 sequences are LNHDA and SQIVND (reference sequence). With 7 bases removed from V and 1 base from J, the gap between germline ends came to 19 bases. The CDR3 has 16 amino acids. The CDR3 sequence: CASTSARGTWNTEAFF. CDR3 nucleotides: TGTGCCAGTACATCAGCCCGCGGGACCTGGAACACTGAAGCTTTCTTT.

CDR3 DNA sequence: TGCGCCAGCAGCGGGAGGTCCTACGAGCAGTACTTC. This encodes CASSGRSYEQYF. The V call is TRBV10-2, the J call TRBJ2-7; TRBD2 agrees at 7 bases. This CDR3 spans 12 amino acids. Trimming at V came to 6 bases and at J to 1 base, leaving 0 bases not matched to a gene. Germline V CDR1 and CDR2: WSHSY, SAAADI.

This chain joins TRBV7-3 and TRBJ1-1, with D possibly TRBD1 on 6 matching bases. Trimming removed 8 bases at V and 1 base at J, with 14 bases between. The CDR3 runs to 14 residues. In germline, CDR1 is SGHTA, CDR2 FQGTGA. The CDR3 bases are TGTGCCAGCCGACGGGCAGGGGAGAACACTGAAGCTTTCTTT. Translated, it gives CASRRAGENTEAFF.

This clone was counted only a few times. The CDR3 sequence is CASSTGTAYEQYF. CDR3 coding DNA: TGTGCCAGCAGCACCGGGACAGCCTACGAGCAGTACTTC. The rearrangement joins TRBV7-2 to TRBJ2-7, with 7 positions matching TRBD1. Germline CDR1 and CDR2: SGHTA and FQGNSA. CDR3 size: 13 residues. V trimming: 5 bases; J trimming: 2 bases; junction bases outside the gene matches: 3.

The CDR3 spells CASSHRTGPPYEQYF. CDR3 coding DNA: TGTGCCAGCAGTCACAGGACAGGGCCACCCTACGAGCAGTACTTC. The chain links TRBV27 to TRBJ2-7; 8 bases line up with TRBD1. The CDR3 is made up of 15 amino acids. CDR1 is MNHEY, CDR2 SMNVEV, per germline (reference sequence). V dropped 5 bases and J dropped 2; count of bases not matched to a gene: 8.

This clone turned up a few times. The chain is built from TRBV30 and TRBJ2-1; TRBD2 agrees at 7 bases. This CDR3 is 15 amino acids long. V lost 3 bases, J lost 4 bases, and 9 bases stayed unmatched. Germline values: CDR1 GTSNPN, CDR2 SVGIG (reference sequence). The CDR3 is CAWRGGRGRYNEQFF. The CDR3, as DNA: TGTGCCTGGAGGGGAGGGAGGGGTAGGTACAATGAGCAGTTCTTC.

The chain carries TRBV10-1 and TRBJ2-5, with D perhaps matching TRBD2 (6 bases). Trimming left V 4 bases short and J 4 bases short, with 13 bases between. This CDR3 spans 14 amino acids. Germline lookup yields CDR1 WNHNN and CDR2 SYGVQD (reference sequence). The CDR3 is CASSAAGNGETQYF. The CDR3 bases are TGCGCCAGCAGTGCGGCGGGAAACGGAGAGACCCAGTACTTC.

The chain combines TRBV9 with TRBJ1-2; TRBD1 agrees at 8 bases. The CDR3 has 15 amino acids. CDR1 and CDR2 (germline): SGDLS, YYNGEE. J lost 1 base, V lost 0 bases, and 2 bases had no gene match. For the CDR3, the DNA is TGTGCCAGCAGCGTAGGGACAGGGAGTAACTATGGCTACACCTTC. This codes for CASSVGTGSNYGYTF.

V and J are TRBV2 and TRBJ2-5; no reliable D call. Trimming left V 1 base short and J 2 bases short, with 5 bases between. This CDR3 has 13 amino acids. The germline V gene has CDR1 SNHLY and CDR2 FYNNEI. CDR3 amino acids: CASSEGYQETQYF. CDR3 DNA sequence: TGTGCCAGCAGTGAAGGCTATCAAGAGACCCAGTACTTC.